This T cell receptor (beta chain) was captured in a study of blood T cell repertoires in COVID-19 (TCRdb year 2020). A note on the overall study: Samples from collaborators originated in the United States, Italy and Spain and spanned both the acute and convalescent phases of COVID-19. The material from the prospective study consisted of cDNA or gDNA derived from T cells, B-cell-depleted T cells, or PBMCs. Deeply sampled blood TCRbeta repertoires from subjects exposed to, actively infected with, or recovered from COVID-19 were included in the dataset. A freely available public database, intended as a resource for researchers studying the immune response to SARS-CoV-2, is where the repertoires were released. The samples were drawn from two sources: the first 160 participants of the ongoing ImmuneRACE study, and 1,200 or so subjects contributed by 6 global collaborators. A de-identified subject ID, COVID-19 status, age in years and sex were almost always included in the sample metadata. HLA class I and class II types, where available, came from metadata supplied by the sample provider rather than from assay-based typing. What the authors observed across the whole study: Clinical and demographic metadata were provided uncurated, with the amount varying by source and participant.

From the cysteine through the phenylalanine, the CDR3 covers 13 amino acids. Only the CDR3 part of the read is kept: 39 bases, read in frame from the first base. V loses 5 bases of germline sequence and J loses 3 bases, and the interval between the two ends is 9 bases. The collaborating institutions used their own protocols to collect whole blood in K2EDTA tubes. For TCRbeta analysis, collaborator samples were shipped as frozen whole blood, as isolated PBMCs, or as DNA extracted from either sample type. For this clone: The antigen it recognizes is unknown. Qualities for individual bases were not recorded, and no much larger clone is one base off.

The immunoSEQ Assay, a bias-controlled multiplex PCR, was used to amplify TCRbeta CDR3 regions from genomic DNA. Per the authors' processing: Within the assay, amplification of reference gene primers was used to estimate how many nucleated cells each sample contained. Sequence reads were collapsed and filtered to measure the absolute abundance of every unique TCRbeta CDR3 rearrangement. Productive Simpson clonality was computed per sample as the square root of Simpson's diversity index over productive rearrangements. TCRdb took this table from immuneACCESS and kept in-frame rearrangements with V and J called. Such tables lack part of the clones; where checked against another copy, unresolved V genes explain under half of the gap, and the rest is unexplained. The V and J calls and clone size were taken over from that table, and D and trimming were inferred from the DNA. For this sample the table gives tens of thousands of clones, of which around four fifths were detected only once. The ten largest clonotypes hold approximately 10% of the sample.

The chain was built from TRBV12-3 or TRBV12-4 and TRBJ2-3, with no D gene named confidently. Sequencing used peripheral blood. This TCR was sampled from a human donor in a cohort sampled during active COVID-19. At the DNA level, the sequence is TGTGCCAGCAGTCCGTATAGTACAGATACGCAGTATTTT. Translated, it reads CASSPYSTDTQYF.